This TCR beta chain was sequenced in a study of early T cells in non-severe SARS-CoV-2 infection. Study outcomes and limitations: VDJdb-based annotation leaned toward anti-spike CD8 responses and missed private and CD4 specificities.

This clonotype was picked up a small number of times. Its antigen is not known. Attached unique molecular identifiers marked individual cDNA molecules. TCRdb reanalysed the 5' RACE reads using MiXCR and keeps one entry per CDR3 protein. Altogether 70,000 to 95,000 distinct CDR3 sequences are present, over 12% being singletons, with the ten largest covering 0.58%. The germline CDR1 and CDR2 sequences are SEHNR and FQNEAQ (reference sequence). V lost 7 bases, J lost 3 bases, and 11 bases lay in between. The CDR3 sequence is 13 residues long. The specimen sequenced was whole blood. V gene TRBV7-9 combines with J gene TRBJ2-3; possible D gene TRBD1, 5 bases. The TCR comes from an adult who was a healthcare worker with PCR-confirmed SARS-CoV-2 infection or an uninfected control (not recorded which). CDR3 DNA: TGTGCCAGCACGGGCAGGGTAACAGATACGCAGTATTTT. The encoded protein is CASTGRVTDTQYF.